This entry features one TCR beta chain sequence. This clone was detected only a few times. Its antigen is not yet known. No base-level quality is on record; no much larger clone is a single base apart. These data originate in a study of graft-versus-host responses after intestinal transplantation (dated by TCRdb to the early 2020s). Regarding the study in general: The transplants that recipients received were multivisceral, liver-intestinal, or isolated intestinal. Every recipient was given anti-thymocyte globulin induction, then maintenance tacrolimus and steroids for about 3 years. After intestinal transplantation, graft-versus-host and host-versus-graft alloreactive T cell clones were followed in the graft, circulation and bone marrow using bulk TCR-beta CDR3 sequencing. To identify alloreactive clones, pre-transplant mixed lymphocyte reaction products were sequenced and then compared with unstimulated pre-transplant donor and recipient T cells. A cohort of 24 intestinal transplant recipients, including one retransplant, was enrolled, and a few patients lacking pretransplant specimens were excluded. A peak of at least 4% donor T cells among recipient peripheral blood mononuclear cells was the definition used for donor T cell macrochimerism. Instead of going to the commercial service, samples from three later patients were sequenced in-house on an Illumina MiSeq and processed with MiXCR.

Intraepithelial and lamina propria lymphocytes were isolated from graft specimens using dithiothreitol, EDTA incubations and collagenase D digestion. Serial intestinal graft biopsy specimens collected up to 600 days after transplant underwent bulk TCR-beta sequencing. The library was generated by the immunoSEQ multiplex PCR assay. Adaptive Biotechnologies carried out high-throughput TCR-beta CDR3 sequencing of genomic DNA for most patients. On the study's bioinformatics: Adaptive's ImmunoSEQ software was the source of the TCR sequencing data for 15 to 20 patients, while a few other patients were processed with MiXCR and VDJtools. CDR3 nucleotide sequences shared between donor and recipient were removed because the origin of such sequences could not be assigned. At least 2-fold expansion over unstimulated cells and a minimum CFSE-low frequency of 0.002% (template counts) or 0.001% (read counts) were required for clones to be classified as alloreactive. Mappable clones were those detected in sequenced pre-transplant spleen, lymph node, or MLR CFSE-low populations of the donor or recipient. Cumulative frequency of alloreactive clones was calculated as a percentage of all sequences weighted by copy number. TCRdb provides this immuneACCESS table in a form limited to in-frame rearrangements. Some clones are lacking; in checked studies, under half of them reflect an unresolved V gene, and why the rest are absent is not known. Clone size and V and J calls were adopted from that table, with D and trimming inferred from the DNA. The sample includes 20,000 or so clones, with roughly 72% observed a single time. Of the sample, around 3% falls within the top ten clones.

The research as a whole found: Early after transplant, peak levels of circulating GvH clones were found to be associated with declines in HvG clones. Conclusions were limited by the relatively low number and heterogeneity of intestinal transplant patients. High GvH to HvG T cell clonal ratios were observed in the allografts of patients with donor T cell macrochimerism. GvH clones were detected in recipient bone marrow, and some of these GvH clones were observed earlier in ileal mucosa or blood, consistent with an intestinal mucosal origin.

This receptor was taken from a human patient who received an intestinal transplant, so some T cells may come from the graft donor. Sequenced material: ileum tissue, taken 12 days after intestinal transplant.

The DNA sequence follows: TGCGCCCCCCAGGGCCCCACAACTAATGAAAAACTGTTTTTT. This gives the protein CAPQGPTTNEKLFF. This sequence uses TRBV10-2 and TRBJ1-4; perhaps TRBD1 is the D gene, with 5 bases matching. The CDR3 sequence holds 14 residues, the cysteine and phenylalanine included. The DNA shown is the 42-base CDR3, in frame from base 1. Trimming at the junction amounts to 11 bases on V and 0 bases on J, and the germline ends lie 13 bases apart. The germline V gene provides CDR1 WSHSY and CDR2 SAAADI.